Presented here are 29 T cell receptor beta chains from one specimen sequenced in a study of T cells in Graves' hyperthyroidism and ophthalmopathy. Authors of the study amplified TCR beta CDR3 regions from RNA transcripts. The HTBI primer set drove a first-round RT-PCR of the TCR CDR3. TCRdb reprocessed the multiplex PCR reads via MiXCR and lists one record per CDR3 protein. The sample contains about 290,000 distinct CDR3 sequences, around 16% of which appear only once. Sequenced sample: blood. These TCRs come from a man under 40 with Graves' hyperthyroidism.

This clonotype was recorded at least ten times. The rearrangement joins TRBV12-3 or TRBV12-4 to TRBJ1-5; D is possibly TRBD1 (5 bases). V gave up 5 bases and J gave up 7 bases, with 15 bases separating them. This CDR3 contains 14 residues. In DNA, the CDR3 is TGTGCCAGCAGTACGTCAGGGAGTGGACAGCCCCAGCATTTT. This encodes CASSTSGSGQPQHF.

The table lists this clonotype with many counts. V is TRBV24-1 and J is TRBJ2-7; D remains ambiguous. Germline-derived CDR1 and CDR2 are KGHDR and SFDVKD. The CDR3 is 14 residues long. V was clipped by 4 bases and J by 0 bases, with 9 bases between them. The DNA for the CDR3 is TGTGCCACCAGTGACTCGGTGAACTCCTACGAGCAGTACTTC. It encodes CATSDSVNSYEQYF.

This clonotype was observed many times. This sequence joins TRBV12-3 or TRBV12-4 and TRBJ1-2; D ambiguous. The V gene lost 6 bases and the J gene lost 0 bases, with 14 bases spanning the gap. The CDR3 length is 15 residues. CDR3 bases: TGTGCCAGCAGCCCCGGGTCACAAGCTAACTATGGCTACACCTTC. Translated: CASSPGSQANYGYTF.

The chain recombines TRBV6-1 with TRBJ1-3, with D unresolved. The CDR3 length is 14 residues. Per germline, CDR1 MNHNS and CDR2 SASEGT. Trimming removed 2 bases from V and 5 bases from J, with 10 bases in between. The CDR3 region is CASSERRRRNTIYF. As DNA, the CDR3 is TGTGCCAGCAGTGAAAGGAGGAGGCGAAACACCATATATTTT.

This clonotype has at least ten counts. This sequence joins TRBV30 and TRBJ2-1; TRBD1 or TRBD2 may be the D gene (5 bases each). Germline V gives CDR1 GTSNPN, CDR2 SVGIG (reference sequence). Deletions cut 3 bases from V and 7 bases from J, with 13 bases between. CDR3 size: 13 residues. This CDR3 is CAWSPGTDNEQFF. Written as DNA, the CDR3 is TGTGCCTGGAGCCCCGGGACCGATAATGAGCAGTTCTTC.

This clonotype showed up many times. CDR3 DNA: TGTGCCAGCAGTCCTTTCGGGCCGGGACTAGCGGGAGCCACGGGCCTCAATGAGCAGTTCTTC. This gives the protein CASSPFGPGLAGATGLNEQFF. V and J are TRBV12-3 or TRBV12-4 and TRBJ2-1; 14 nucleotides line up with TRBD2. J gave up 6 bases and V 5 bases, and 21 bases lay outside the gene matches. CDR3 length: 21 residues.

This clonotype was recorded at least ten times. V and J are TRBV2 and TRBJ1-3; the D is unclear. CDR3 length equals 12 residues. Trimming pared 4 bases from V and 4 bases from J, leaving 5 bases between. Germline V gene lookup returns CDR1 SNHLY and CDR2 FYNNEI. CDR3 in amino acids: CASSAEGNTIYF. The CDR3 nucleotides read TGTGCCAGCAGTGCCGAGGGAAACACCATATATTTT.

CDR3 nucleotides: TGTGCTAGTGGAGTGACTAGCGGCCCCAAACAGACCCAGTACTTC. This gives the protein CASGVTSGPKQTQYF. The gene calls are TRBV12-5 and TRBJ2-5; 9 bases map to TRBD2. V was clipped by 6 bases and J by 6 bases; unmatched bases: 11. CDR1 is LGHNT, CDR2 FRNRAP, per germline. This CDR3 has 15 amino acids. The whole variable domain, filled in from reference TRBV12-5 and TRBJ2-5, reads DARVTQTPRHKVTEMGQEVTMRCQPILGHNTVFWYRQTMMQGLELLAYFRNRAPLDDSGMPKDRFSAEMPDATLATLKIQPSEPRDSAVYFCASGVTSGPKQTQYFGPGTRLLVL.

A few counts support this clonotype. V is TRBV18 and J is TRBJ2-6; D unresolved. Trimming pared 2 bases from V and 0 bases from J, leaving 8 bases between. The CDR3 runs to 16 residues. Germline V CDR1 and CDR2: KGHSH, LQKENI. CDR3 bases: TGTGCCAGCTCACCAAACACATTCTCTGGGGCCAACGTCCTGACTTTC. It yields the protein CASSPNTFSGANVLTF. Full variable domain (outside the CDR3, taken from reference TRBV18 and TRBJ2-6): NAGVMQNPRHLVRRRGQEARLRCSPMKGHSHVYWYRQLPEEGLKFMVYLQKENIIDESGMPKERFSAEFPKEGPSILRIQQVVRGDSAAYFCASSPNTFSGANVLTFGAGSRLTVL.

This clonotype was seen at least ten times. The V call is TRBV20-1, the J call TRBJ2-7, with D hard to call. CDR3 length: 13 amino acids. Per the germline V gene, CDR1 is DFQATT and CDR2 is SNEGSKA (reference sequence). Trimming shortened V by 3 bases and J by 1 base, and 10 bases separated the two germline ends. The CDR3 loop is CSARAVESYEQYF. CDR3 nucleotide sequence: TGCAGTGCTAGGGCTGTAGAGTCCTACGAGCAGTACTTC.

The chain couples TRBV2 to TRBJ1-2; D may be TRBD1 (5 bases). The CDR3 sequence is 11 residues long. Germline CDR1 reads SNHLY; CDR2 reads FYNNEI. The germline V and J ends were trimmed by 11 bases and 4 bases, with 11 bases remaining between them. CDR3 nucleotide sequence: TGTGCCGATCGGGGCGTCTATGGCTACACCTTC. Its protein product is CADRGVYGYTF.

This clonotype came up once. V is TRBV5-4 and J is TRBJ2-5; unclear D gene. Germline V gives CDR1 SGHNT, CDR2 YYREEE (reference sequence). The CDR3 extends over 13 amino acids. The V and J ends lost 9 bases and 1 base respectively, with 13 bases between them. CDR3 residues: CATQPGSQETQYF. CDR3 nucleotides: TGTGCCACCCAGCCGGGCTCCCAAGAGACCCAGTACTTC.

This clonotype was detected ten times or more. The V call is TRBV13, the J call TRBJ1-4, with TRBD1 as a possible D gene (5 bases). CDR3 size: 14 residues. CDR1 PRHDT and CDR2 FYEKMQ come from the germline V gene (reference sequence). V shed 4 bases and J shed 7 bases, with 13 bases lying between them. The CDR3 protein is CASSSQGGSEKLFF. The DNA of the CDR3 is TGTGCCAGCAGCTCCCAGGGAGGTAGTGAAAAACTGTTTTTT. The whole variable domain, filled in from reference TRBV13 and TRBJ1-4, reads AAGVIQSPRHLIKEKRETATLKCYPIPRHDTVYWYQQGPGQDPQFLISFYEKMQSDKGSIPDRFSAQQFSDYHSELNMSSLELGDSALYFCASSSQGGSEKLFFGSGTQLSVL.

The chain carries TRBV2 and TRBJ1-2; D is undetermined. The CDR3 covers 13 residues. V was pared by 5 bases and J by 2 bases, with 9 bases between. Germline V gene lookup returns CDR1 SNHLY and CDR2 FYNNEI. The CDR3 reads CASSSMGNYGYTF. The CDR3, as DNA: TGTGCCAGCAGTAGTATGGGCAACTATGGCTACACCTTC.

The table lists this clonotype with many counts. The chain links TRBV6-1 to TRBJ2-7; D is tentatively TRBD1 or TRBD2 (5 bases each). CDR1 is MNHNS, CDR2 SASEGT, per germline. The CDR3 is 15 residues long. V was cut by 7 bases and J by 3 bases, with 19 bases left in between. CDR3 loop: CASIGQWGSRYEQYF. Written as DNA, the CDR3 is TGTGCCAGCATCGGTCAGTGGGGGTCCCGCTACGAGCAGTACTTC.

In its sample, this clonotype was seen many times. The chain couples TRBV30 to TRBJ1-3, with D unclear. Trimming pared 0 bases from V and 4 bases from J, leaving 4 bases between. This CDR3 comprises 12 residues. Germline CDR1 and CDR2: GTSNPN and SVGIG (reference sequence). The CDR3 DNA reads as TGTGCCTGGAGTGTGGGCGGAAACACCATATATTTT. It translates to CAWSVGGNTIYF.

The chain couples TRBV7-8 to TRBJ2-5; 8 bases are shared with TRBD1. This CDR3 region has 16 residues. Per the germline V gene, CDR1 is SGHVS and CDR2 is FQNEAQ. The trim removed 0 bases at V and 7 bases at J, leaving 10 bases unmatched. CDR3 amino acids: CASSLAGDRFGGTQYF. The CDR3 DNA follows: TGTGCCAGCAGCTTAGCGGGGGACAGGTTCGGTGGGACCCAGTACTTC.

This clonotype appeared many times. The chain links TRBV5-1 to TRBJ1-1, with D perhaps matching TRBD1 (6 bases). Germline-derived CDR1 and CDR2 are SGHRS and YFSETQ. V lost 4 bases to trimming and J lost 5 bases, with 18 bases between them. The CDR3 length is 15 residues. CDR3 residues: CASSRGAGVETEAFF. The CDR3 DNA reads as TGCGCCAGCAGCCGCGGGGCAGGGGTGGAGACTGAAGCTTTCTTT. The variable domain in full, completed from reference TRBV5-1 and TRBJ1-1, reads KAGVTQTPRYLIKTRGQQVTLSCSPISGHRSVSWYQQTPGQGLQFLFEYFSETQRNKGNFPGRFSGRQFSNSRSEMNVSTLELGDSALYLCASSRGAGVETEAFFGQGTRLTVV.

This clonotype was counted many times. V is TRBV2 and J is TRBJ1-2; 7 bases agree with TRBD1. Per the germline V gene, CDR1 is SNHLY and CDR2 is FYNNEI. The CDR3 is made up of 13 amino acids. J gave up 6 bases and V 6 bases, and 7 bases lay outside the gene matches. The CDR3 DNA sequence: TGTGCCAGCAGCGCGCTGCAGGGGGATGGCTACACCTTC. It encodes CASSALQGDGYTF. Filled out from reference TRBV2 and TRBJ1-2, the complete variable domain reads EPEVTQTPSHQVTQMGQEVILRCVPISNHLYFYWYRQILGQKVEFLVSFYNNEISEKSEIFDDQFSVERPDGSNFTLKIRSTKLEDSAMYFCASSALQGDGYTFGSGTRLTVV.

The chain combines TRBV16 with TRBJ2-7, with 9 positions matching TRBD1. With V trimmed by 0 bases and J by 0 bases, 3 bases remained unmatched. CDR1 and CDR2 from the germline V gene are KGHSY and FQNENV. This CDR3 spans 16 amino acids. The CDR3 loop is CASSQSGTGSSYEQYF. In nucleotides, the CDR3 is TGTGCCAGCAGCCAATCAGGGACAGGGTCCTCCTACGAGCAGTACTTC.

This clonotype was observed many times. The gene calls are TRBV11-2 and TRBJ2-3, with 10 nucleotides matching TRBD2. CDR1 and CDR2 (germline): SGHAT, FQNNGV. Trimming cost V 4 bases and J 7 bases; bases outside gene matches: 17. The CDR3 loop spans 18 amino acids. CDR3 bases: TGTGCCAGCAGCTCGCGAGGGACTAGCGTTTTACTGTTATATACGCAGTATTTT. Translating gives CASSSRGTSVLLLYTQYF.

This clonotype was counted at least ten times. The CDR3 sequence is CASSHQNDGEKLFF. The CDR3, as DNA: TGTGCCAGCAGTCACCAAAATGACGGAGAAAAACTGTTTTTT. The chain links TRBV11-3 to TRBJ1-4; D ambiguous. From germline, CDR1 is SGHNT and CDR2 YENEEA. V shed 6 bases and J shed 8 bases, with 16 bases lying between them. CDR3 size: 14 residues.

The sample holds many counts of this clonotype. J is TRBJ2-3 and V is TRBV18; TRBD1 agrees at 7 bases. V gave up 3 bases and J gave up 3 bases; unmatched junction bases: 6. Germline CDR1 reads KGHSH; CDR2 reads LQKENI. The CDR3 has 15 residues. The CDR3 nucleotides read TGTGCCAGCTCACCCTCCGGGACAGTAACAGATACGCAGTATTTT. Translating gives CASSPSGTVTDTQYF.

In this sample, this clonotype turned up many times. The rearrangement joins TRBV5-1 to TRBJ1-1; D not resolved. In germline, CDR1 is SGHRS, CDR2 YFSETQ. Trimming removed 4 bases from V and 0 bases from J, with 10 bases in between. This CDR3 spans 14 amino acids. CDR3 protein: CASSPYTLNTEAFF. The CDR3 DNA reads TGCGCCAGCAGCCCGTACACCCTGAACACTGAAGCTTTCTTT.

J is TRBJ2-2 and V is TRBV24-1, with TRBD2 identical over 13 bases. This CDR3 comprises 16 residues. CDR1 is KGHDR and CDR2 is SFDVKD in the germline V gene. Trimming cost V 10 bases and J 3 bases; bases outside gene matches: 7. In DNA, the CDR3 is TGTGCCACGAGAACCGGACTAGCGGGAGACACCGGGGAGCTGTTTTTT. Translation: CATRTGLAGDTGELFF.

This clonotype was seen ten or more times. The chain combines TRBV20-1 with TRBJ2-1, with D possibly TRBD2 on 5 matching bases. Per germline, CDR1 DFQATT and CDR2 SNEGSKA (reference sequence). The V and J ends lost 0 bases and 7 bases respectively, with 13 bases between them. This CDR3 spans 14 amino acids. CDR3 DNA sequence: TGCAGTGCTAGAGATAGGGCCCAGCGGAATGAGCAGTTCTTC. Protein product: CSARDRAQRNEQFF.

This clonotype was seen repeatedly, ten times or more. The J gene is TRBJ2-7, the V gene TRBV5-6, with 7 nucleotides matching TRBD1. The CDR3 extends over 14 amino acids. Germline CDR1 SGHDT, CDR2 YYEEEE. The ends lost 4 bases at V and 3 bases at J; junction bases unmatched: 7. CDR3 residues: CASSLRQGVYEQYF. The DNA for the CDR3 is TGTGCCAGCAGCCTACGACAGGGAGTCTACGAGCAGTACTTC.

This clonotype has at least ten counts. The genes are TRBV12-3 or TRBV12-4 and TRBJ2-5; D unclear. Trimming pared 7 bases from V and 5 bases from J, leaving 11 bases between. This CDR3 is built from 12 residues. The CDR3 DNA reads TGTGCCAGCACCGACCTTGGGGAGACCCAGTACTTC. It encodes CASTDLGETQYF.

This clonotype was counted at least ten times. V and J are TRBV10-3 and TRBJ2-2; 10 bases fit TRBD2. The CDR3 is 20 residues long. Trimming took 2 bases from V and 5 from J; bases not matched to a gene: 17. In germline, CDR1 is ENHRY, CDR2 SYGVKD. The CDR3 bases are TGTGCCATCAGTGAGACTAATGCGGCTAGCGGGAGTGGAGGGACCGGGGAGCTGTTTTTT. Translated, it gives CAISETNAASGSGGTGELFF.